The clone carrying this T cell receptor beta chain has ten or more counts. Per the authors' pipeline: Researchers report that nucleated cell counts were estimated from reference gene primer amplification. Sequencing used immunoSEQ multiplex PCR; TCRdb keeps in-frame clones, though not all of them. D and trimming come from the DNA, and the V and J calls and clone size come from that table. The sample yields about 60,000 clones, 65% to 85% seen once. This sample is part of a study of blood T cell repertoires in COVID-19. For the study at large: Nucleic acid was either cDNA or gDNA, and it came from T cells, B-cell-depleted T cells, or PBMCs.

Seattle's enrolled individuals joined amid active infection and were then monitored longitudinally. V lost 2 bases and J lost 3, with 17 bases in between. The CDR3 has 16 amino acids. Germline CDR1 and CDR2: MDHEN and SYDVKM. The clonotype comes from a man aged 30 to 39 with COVID-19, enrolled during active disease. Specimen: peripheral blood. The chain links TRBV28 to TRBJ2-7; D perhaps matches TRBD1 (5 bases). As DNA, the CDR3 is TGTGCCAGCAGTTTAAGGTCGTCAGGGAAAAACTACGAGCAGTACTTC. Its protein product is CASSLRSSGKNYEQYF. The full variable domain, rest sourced from reference TRBV28 and TRBJ2-7, is DVKVTQSSRYLVKRTGEKVFLECVQDMDHENMFWYRQDPGLGLRLIYFSYDVKMKEKGDIPEGYSVSREKKERFSLILESASTNQTSMYLCASSLRSSGKNYEQYFGPGTRLTVT.